This T cell receptor beta chain comes out of a study of blood T cells in healthy people across ages. PCR was performed a second time for roughly 7 to 12 cycles using a sample-barcoded 5' primer and a J-beta primer mix. A template-switch adaptor with 12 random nucleotides tagged each cDNA molecule. TCRdb ran MiXCR on the 5' RACE reads and lists one entry per CDR3 protein. This sample has roughly 1.4 million distinct CDR3 sequences, with roughly 60% found just once. The clonotype comes from a man between 18 and 29 years old in good health. Sequenced sample: blood.

CDR3 coding DNA: TGTGCCAGCAAGGACCTAGCGGGGAGCTCCTACAATGAGCAGTTCTTC. Translated: CASKDLAGSSYNEQFF. The gene calls are TRBV6-2 or TRBV6-3 and TRBJ2-1, with 9 bases that match TRBD2. The V gene end was trimmed by 7 bases and the J gene end by 0 bases; junction bases not matched to a gene: 7. The CDR3 has 16 amino acids. Germline V gene sequence: CDR1 MNHEY, CDR2 SVGEGT.